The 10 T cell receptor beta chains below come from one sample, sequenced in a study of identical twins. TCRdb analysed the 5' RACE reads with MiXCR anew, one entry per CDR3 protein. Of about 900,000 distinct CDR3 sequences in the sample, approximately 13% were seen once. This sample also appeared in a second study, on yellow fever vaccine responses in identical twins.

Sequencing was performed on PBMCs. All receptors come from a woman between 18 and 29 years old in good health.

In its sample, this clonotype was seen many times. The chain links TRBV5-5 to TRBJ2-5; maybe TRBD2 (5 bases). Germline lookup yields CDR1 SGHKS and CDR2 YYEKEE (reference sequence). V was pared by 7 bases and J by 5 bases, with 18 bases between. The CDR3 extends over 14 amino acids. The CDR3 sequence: CASHNIRTGETQYF. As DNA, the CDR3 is TGTGCCAGCCATAACATTAGGACTGGTGAGACCCAGTACTTC.

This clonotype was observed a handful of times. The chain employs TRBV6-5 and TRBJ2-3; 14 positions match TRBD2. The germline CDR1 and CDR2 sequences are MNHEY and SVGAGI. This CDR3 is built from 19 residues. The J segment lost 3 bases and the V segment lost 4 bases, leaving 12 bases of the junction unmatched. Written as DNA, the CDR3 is TGTGCCAGCAGTTCCGGGACTAGCGGGAGATTGAAAAGGACAGATACGCAGTATTTT. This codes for CASSSGTSGRLKRTDTQYF.

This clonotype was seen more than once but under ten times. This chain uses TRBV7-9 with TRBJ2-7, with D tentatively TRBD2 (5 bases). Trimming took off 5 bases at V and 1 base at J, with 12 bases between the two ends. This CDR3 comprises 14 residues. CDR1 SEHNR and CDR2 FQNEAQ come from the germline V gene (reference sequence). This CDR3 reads CASSLSELSYEQYV. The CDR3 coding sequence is TGTGCCAGCAGCCTTAGCGAATTGTCCTACGAGCAGTACGTC.

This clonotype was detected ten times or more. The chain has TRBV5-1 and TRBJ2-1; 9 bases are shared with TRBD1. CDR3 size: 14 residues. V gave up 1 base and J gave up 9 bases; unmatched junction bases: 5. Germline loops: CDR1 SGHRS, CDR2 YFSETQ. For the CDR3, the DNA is TGCGCCAGCAGCTTGTGGGACAGGGTTCGTGAGCAGTTCTTC. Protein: CASSLWDRVREQFF.

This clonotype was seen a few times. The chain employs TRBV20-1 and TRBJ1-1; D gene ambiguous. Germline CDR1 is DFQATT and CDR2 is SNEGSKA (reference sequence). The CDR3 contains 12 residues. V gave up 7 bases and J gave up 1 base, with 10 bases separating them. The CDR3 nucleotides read TGCAGTGTCAAGGACGGGAACACTGAAGCTTTCTTT. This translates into CSVKDGNTEAFF.

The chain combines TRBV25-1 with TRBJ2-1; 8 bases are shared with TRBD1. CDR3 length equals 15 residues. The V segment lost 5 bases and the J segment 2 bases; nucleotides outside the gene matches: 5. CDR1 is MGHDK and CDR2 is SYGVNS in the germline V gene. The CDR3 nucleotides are TGTGCCAGCAGTCAGGACAGGGTCCCCTACAATGAGCAGTTCTTC. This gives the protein CASSQDRVPYNEQFF.

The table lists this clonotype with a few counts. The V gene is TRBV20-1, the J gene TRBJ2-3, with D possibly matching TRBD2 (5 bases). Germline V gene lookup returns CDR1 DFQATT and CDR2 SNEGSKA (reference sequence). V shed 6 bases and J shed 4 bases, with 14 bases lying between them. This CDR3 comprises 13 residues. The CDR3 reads CSAKLEGPDTQYF. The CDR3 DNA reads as TGCAGTGCCAAGTTAGAGGGCCCAGATACGCAGTATTTT.

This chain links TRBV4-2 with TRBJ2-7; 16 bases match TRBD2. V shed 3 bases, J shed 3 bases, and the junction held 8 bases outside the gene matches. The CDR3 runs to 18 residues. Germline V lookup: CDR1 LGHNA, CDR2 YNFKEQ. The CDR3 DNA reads TGTGCCAGCAGCCAGGGGGGACTAGCGGGAGGGCCAAGCTACGAGCAGTACTTC. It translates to CASSQGGLAGGPSYEQYF.

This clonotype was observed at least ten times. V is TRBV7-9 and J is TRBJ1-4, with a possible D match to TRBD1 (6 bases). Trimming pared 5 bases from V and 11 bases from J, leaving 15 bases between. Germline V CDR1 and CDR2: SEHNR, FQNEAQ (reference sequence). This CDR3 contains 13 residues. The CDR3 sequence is CASSGPTGVKLFF. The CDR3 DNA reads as TGTGCCAGCAGCGGACCGACAGGTGTCAAACTGTTTTTT.

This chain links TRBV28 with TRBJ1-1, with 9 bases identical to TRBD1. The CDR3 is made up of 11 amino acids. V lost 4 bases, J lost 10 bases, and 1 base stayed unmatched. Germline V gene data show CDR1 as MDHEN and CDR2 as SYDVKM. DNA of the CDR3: TGTGCCAGCAGTTACAGGGGGCGAGCTTTCTTT. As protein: CASSYRGRAFF. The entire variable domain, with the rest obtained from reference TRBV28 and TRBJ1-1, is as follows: DVKVTQSSRYLVKRTGEKVFLECVQDMDHENMFWYRQDPGLGLRLIYFSYDVKMKEKGDIPEGYSVSREKKERFSLILESASTNQTSMYLCASSYRGRAFFGQGTRLTVV.